These 29 T cell receptor beta chains share one sample of origin, sequenced in a study of T cell responses to AZD1222 COVID-19 vaccine. The table came from immunoSEQ multiplex PCR; TCRdb's copy has only in-frame clones and leaves some out. The table has 110,000 or so clones, roughly 84% seen once. Sequenced here: peripheral blood, sampled 28 days after the second AZD1222 dose. These receptors came from an adult who received the AZD1222 COVID-19 vaccine.

The CDR3 sequence is CASSLLQSTDTQYF. The CDR3 DNA follows: TGCGCCAGCAGCTTGTTACAGAGCACAGATACGCAGTATTTT. The rearrangement uses TRBV5-1 and TRBJ2-3; unclear D gene. There are 14 residues in the CDR3. Between the trimmed V and J ends, which lost 1 base and 0 bases, there was a span of 6 bases. The germline gives CDR1 SGHRS, CDR2 YFSETQ.

The chain combines TRBV5-1 with TRBJ1-5; TRBD1 agrees at 9 bases. The trim removed 4 bases at V and 1 base at J, leaving 6 bases unmatched. This CDR3 has 16 amino acids. CDR1 and CDR2 (germline): SGHRS, YFSETQ. This CDR3 is CASSRDREVSNQPQHF. The CDR3 DNA is TGCGCCAGCAGCCGGGACAGGGAGGTGAGCAATCAGCCCCAGCATTTT.

This clone occurred a few times. This chain joins TRBV7-2 and TRBJ1-5; D gene ambiguous. Trimming stripped 2 bases from V and 1 base from J, with 9 bases between. CDR3 length: 15 residues. Germline assignment: CDR1 SGHTA and CDR2 FQGNSA. CDR3 sequence: CASSLYGVSNQPQHF. The CDR3 nucleotides are TGTGCCAGCAGCTTATACGGGGTAAGCAATCAGCCCCAGCATTTT.

The V call is TRBV6-2 or TRBV6-3, the J call TRBJ2-5; 7 bases are a match to TRBD2. The CDR3 has 14 residues. The trim removed 4 bases at V and 3 bases at J, leaving 5 bases unmatched. Germline lookup yields CDR1 MNHEY and CDR2 SVGEGT. DNA of the CDR3: TGTGCCAGCAGTTCATTGCTAGCGGAAGAGACCCAGTACTTC. It translates to CASSSLLAEETQYF.

The V and J genes are TRBV2 and TRBJ1-3, with D tentatively TRBD1 (6 bases). This CDR3 has 15 residues. With 8 bases removed from V and 3 bases from J, the gap between germline ends came to 17 bases. CDR1 is SNHLY and CDR2 is FYNNEI in the germline V gene. CDR3 sequence (DNA): TGTGCCAGCCTTGCCAGGGGATATAGTGGAAACACCATATATTTT. Its protein product is CASLARGYSGNTIYF.

V usage is TRBV30 and J usage is TRBJ1-1; the D gene is possibly TRBD1 (5 bases). V gave up 2 bases and J gave up 11 bases, with 12 bases separating them. From germline, CDR1 is GTSNPN and CDR2 SVGIG (reference sequence). CDR3 length: 11 amino acids. The CDR3 DNA reads TGTGCCTGGAGTAGCCGGGGGGAGGCTTTCTTT. Its protein is CAWSSRGEAFF.

Here the CDR3 reads CASSQDPYSIDEQYF. CDR3 DNA: TGTGCCAGCAGCCAAGATCCGTACTCAATCGACGAGCAGTACTTC. The chain links TRBV3-1 (or the pseudogene TRBV3-2) to TRBJ2-7; no firm D call. This CDR3 spans 15 amino acids. V dropped 0 bases and J dropped 5 bases, with 14 bases sitting between them. The germline CDR1 and CDR2 sequences are LGHDT and YNNKEL (reference sequence).

The genes are TRBV11-2 and TRBJ1-1; no clear D. Germline V CDR1 and CDR2: SGHAT, FQNNGV. V lost 3 bases, J lost 8 bases, and 7 bases lay in between. This CDR3 contains 11 residues. The CDR3 nucleotides are TGTGCCAGCAGCTTCAGTGTCGAAGCTTTCTTT. Its translation: CASSFSVEAFF.

This chain connects TRBV7-9 to TRBJ1-1; no clear D. This CDR3 region has 17 residues. CDR1 and CDR2 from the germline V gene are SEHNR and FQNEAQ (reference sequence). V lost 2 bases, J lost 2 bases, and 18 bases lay in between. CDR3 DNA: TGTGCCAGCAGCTTACGTGGCTGGGGTGGGTTAAACACTGAAGCTTTCTTT. This sequence encodes CASSLRGWGGLNTEAFF.

This clone was detected once. The chain couples TRBV18 to TRBJ2-7; tentative D call: TRBD2 (6 bases). V dropped 8 bases and J dropped 1 base, with 12 bases sitting between them. The CDR3 is 13 amino acids. Germline values: CDR1 KGHSH, CDR2 LQKENI. This chain's CDR3 is CASQSSVSYEQYF. Here the CDR3 DNA reads TGTGCCAGCCAATCTAGCGTGTCCTACGAGCAGTACTTC.

CDR3 in amino acids: CASSPRGGGGQPQHF. CDR3 coding DNA: TGTGCCAGCAGTCCCCGGGGCGGGGGAGGACAGCCCCAGCATTTT. The J gene is TRBJ1-5, the V gene TRBV6-5; possible D gene TRBD1, 5 bases. The germline gives CDR1 MNHEY, CDR2 SVGAGI. This CDR3 region has 15 residues. Trimming took 5 bases from V and 7 from J, leaving 18 bases between them.

V is TRBV6-5 and J is TRBJ2-5; D is unresolved. The V gene lost 7 bases and the J gene lost 4 bases, with 13 bases spanning the gap. Germline CDR1 MNHEY, CDR2 SVGAGI. The CDR3 has 13 residues. The chain's CDR3 is CASTSGPLETQYF. In DNA form, the CDR3 reads TGTGCCAGCACCTCCGGGCCGCTAGAGACCCAGTACTTC.

The chain joins TRBV10-1 to TRBJ2-3, with 11 bases fitting TRBD2. V dropped 4 bases and J dropped 7; count of bases not matched to a gene: 10. The CDR3 extends over 16 amino acids. The germline V gene has CDR1 WNHNN and CDR2 SYGVQD (reference sequence). The CDR3 reads CASSGIAGGPRNTQYF. The CDR3 nucleotides read TGCGCCAGCAGTGGGATAGCGGGAGGGCCTAGGAATACGCAGTATTTT.

This clone was seen just once. This chain connects TRBV7-2 to TRBJ1-2; TRBD1 agrees at 7 bases. The CDR3 contains 14 residues. The V and J ends lost 7 bases and 6 bases, in that order; junction bases with no gene match: 11. The V gene's germline CDR1 is SGHTA and CDR2 FQGNSA. The CDR3 DNA follows: TGTGCCAGCAACCCGACAGGGCAACTTAATGGCTACACCTTC. Its translation is CASNPTGQLNGYTF.

This clone appeared a single time. This sequence joins TRBV27 and TRBJ2-1; 10 positions match TRBD2. V gave up 5 bases and J gave up 7 bases; unmatched junction bases: 11. The CDR3 loop spans 16 amino acids. Per the germline V gene, CDR1 is MNHEY and CDR2 is SMNVEV (reference sequence). This chain's CDR3 is CASSPWTSGRENEQFF. CDR3 sequence (DNA): TGTGCCAGCAGTCCTTGGACTAGCGGAAGGGAAAATGAGCAGTTCTTC.

V is TRBV28 and J is TRBJ1-3, with 9 bases identical to TRBD1. From germline, CDR1 is MDHEN and CDR2 SYDVKM. The CDR3 length is 16 residues. Trimming removed 5 bases from V and 2 bases from J; junction bases left unmatched: 7. The CDR3 sequence is CASSRYGTGTGNTIYF. In DNA, the CDR3 is TGTGCCAGCAGTCGCTACGGGACAGGGACTGGAAACACCATATATTTT.

This chain links TRBV27 with TRBJ2-1; perhaps D is TRBD1 or TRBD2 (5 bases each). Trimming removed 5 bases at V and 6 bases at J, with 17 bases between. CDR3 length equals 15 residues. Germline assignment: CDR1 MNHEY and CDR2 SMNVEV (reference sequence). In DNA form, the CDR3 reads TGTGCCAGCAGTCGTGGACGGGGCCCTCTCAATGAGCAGTTCTTC. Translating gives CASSRGRGPLNEQFF.

The chain links TRBV6-2 or TRBV6-3 to TRBJ2-1; D is uncertain. The CDR3 is 17 amino acids. Germline CDR1 is MNHEY and CDR2 is SVGEGT. V was cut by 5 bases and J by 2 bases, with 19 bases left in between. CDR3 region: CASSQDVVPRAYNEQFF. The CDR3 nucleotides read TGTGCCAGCAGTCAGGATGTTGTACCTAGGGCCTACAATGAGCAGTTCTTC.

This chain uses TRBV20-1 with TRBJ1-4; no reliable D call. Trimming left V 4 bases short and J 7 bases short, with 16 bases between. This CDR3 spans 14 amino acids. The germline gives CDR1 DFQATT, CDR2 SNEGSKA (reference sequence). CDR3 bases: TGCAGTGCTATTGACCGGGGTAGAATTGAAAAACTGTTTTTT. It is translated as CSAIDRGRIEKLFF.

This chain uses TRBV7-2 with TRBJ2-3; D ambiguous. This CDR3 has 13 amino acids. With 4 bases removed from V and 1 base from J, the gap between germline ends came to 6 bases. Germline V lookup: CDR1 SGHTA, CDR2 FQGNSA. The CDR3: CASSSPGTDTQYF. The CDR3 DNA reads TGTGCCAGCAGCTCCCCAGGCACAGATACGCAGTATTTT. Filled out from reference TRBV7-2 and TRBJ2-3, the complete variable domain reads GAGVSQSPSNKVTEKGKDVELRCDPISGHTALYWYRQSLGQGLEFLIYFQGNSAPDKSGLPSDRFSAERTGGSVSTLTIQRTQQEDSAVYLCASSSPGTDTQYFGPGTRLTVL.

V is TRBV19 and J is TRBJ2-3; 14 nucleotides match TRBD2. The CDR3 is 16 residues long. V lost 6 bases to trimming and J lost 3 bases; unmatched junction nucleotides: 5. Per germline, CDR1 LNHDA and CDR2 SQIVND (reference sequence). The DNA of the CDR3 is TGTGCCAGTAGCTACCGGACTAGCGGGGGGACAGATACGCAGTATTTT. It codes for CASSYRTSGGTDTQYF.

The genes are TRBV11-2 and TRBJ2-2; D may be TRBD1 (6 bases). V was shortened by 0 bases and J by 6 bases, with 8 bases between the two germline ends. The CDR3 length is 14 residues. Germline values: CDR1 SGHAT, CDR2 FQNNGV. The CDR3, as DNA: TGTGCCAGCAGCTTAGATAAGGGGGCCGGGGAGCTGTTTTTT. Its protein is CASSLDKGAGELFF.

The CDR3 spells CASTETRQENTEAFF. In DNA, the CDR3 is TGTGCCAGCACCGAAACCCGACAGGAGAACACTGAAGCTTTCTTT. The rearrangement links TRBV2 to TRBJ1-1; D might be TRBD1 (6 bases). Trimming took 7 bases from V and 1 from J, leaving 16 bases between them. CDR3 length: 15 amino acids. Germline V gives CDR1 SNHLY, CDR2 FYNNEI.

The rearrangement uses TRBV27 and TRBJ2-6, with D possibly matching TRBD1 (6 bases). V shed 6 bases and J shed 0 bases, with 21 bases lying between them. The CDR3 has 19 amino acids. The germline V gene encodes CDR1 MNHEY and CDR2 SMNVEV (reference sequence). The CDR3 protein is CASRPISGRGFSGANVLTF. DNA of the CDR3: TGTGCCAGCAGACCAATCTCGGGCAGGGGTTTCTCTGGGGCCAACGTCCTGACTTTC.

This chain links TRBV5-6 with TRBJ1-1; D uncertain. V shed 1 base and J shed 5 bases, with 9 bases lying between them. CDR3 length: 13 amino acids. Germline V gene data show CDR1 as SGHDT and CDR2 as YYEEEE. In DNA, the CDR3 is TGTGCCAGCAGCTTGCACCCCGGTACTGAAGCTTTCTTT. Amino acid sequence: CASSLHPGTEAFF.

The V call is TRBV5-6, the J call TRBJ1-2; D uncertain. CDR1 and CDR2 from the germline V gene are SGHDT and YYEEEE. The CDR3 covers 13 residues. Trimming removed 1 base at V and 7 bases at J, with 11 bases between. CDR3 amino acids: CASSLFSERGYTF. In DNA form, the CDR3 reads TGTGCCAGCAGCTTGTTTTCAGAGCGTGGCTACACCTTC. The whole variable domain, remainder taken from reference TRBV5-6 and TRBJ1-2, is DAGVTQSPTHLIKTRGQQVTLRCSPKSGHDTVSWYQQALGQGPQFIFQYYEEEERQRGNFPDRFSGHQFPNYSSELNVNALLLGDSALYLCASSLFSERGYTFGSGTRLTVV.

The CDR3: CASSSGGWTGATEAFF. In nucleotides, the CDR3 is TGTGCCAGCAGCTCAGGCGGTTGGACAGGGGCCACTGAAGCTTTCTTT. The chain employs TRBV7-8 and TRBJ1-1; 9 nucleotides align to TRBD1. V was pared by 4 bases and J by 4 bases, with 10 bases of the junction left unmatched. This CDR3 is built from 16 residues. Germline V lookup: CDR1 SGHVS, CDR2 FQNEAQ.

The CDR3 DNA sequence: TGTGCCAGCAGCTCTTCACCCTACGAGCAGTACTTC. This codes for CASSSSPYEQYF. The chain employs TRBV13 and TRBJ2-7, with D unresolved. Trimming stripped 4 bases from V and 2 bases from J, with 6 bases between. There are 12 residues in the CDR3. CDR1 is PRHDT and CDR2 is FYEKMQ in the germline V gene (reference sequence).

This chain uses TRBV7-9 with TRBJ2-5; D possibly corresponds to TRBD1 (6 bases). V lost 5 bases and J lost 5, with 15 bases in between. This CDR3 contains 14 residues. CDR1 and CDR2 (germline): SEHNR, FQNEAQ (reference sequence). The CDR3 region is CASSVWRTGETQYF. CDR3 DNA sequence: TGTGCCAGCAGCGTATGGAGAACAGGGGAGACCCAGTACTTC.